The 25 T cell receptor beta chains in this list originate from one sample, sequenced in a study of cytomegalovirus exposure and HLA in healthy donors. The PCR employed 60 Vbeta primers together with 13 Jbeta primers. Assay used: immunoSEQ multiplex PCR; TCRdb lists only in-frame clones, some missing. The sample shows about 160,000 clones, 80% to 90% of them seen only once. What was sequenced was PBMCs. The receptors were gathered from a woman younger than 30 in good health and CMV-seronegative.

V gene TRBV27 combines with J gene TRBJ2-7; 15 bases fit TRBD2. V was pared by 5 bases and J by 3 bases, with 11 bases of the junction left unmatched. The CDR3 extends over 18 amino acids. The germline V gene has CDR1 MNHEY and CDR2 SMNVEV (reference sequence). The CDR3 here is CASSRWTSGRAARYEQYF. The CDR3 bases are TGTGCCAGCAGTCGTTGGACTAGCGGGAGGGCCGCTCGCTACGAGCAGTACTTC.

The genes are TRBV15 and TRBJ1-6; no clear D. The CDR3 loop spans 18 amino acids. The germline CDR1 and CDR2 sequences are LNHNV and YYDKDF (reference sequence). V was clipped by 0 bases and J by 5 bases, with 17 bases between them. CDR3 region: CATSRDFPHLEDNSPLHF. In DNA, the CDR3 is TGTGCCACCAGCAGAGATTTCCCCCACTTGGAGGATAATTCACCCCTCCACTTT.

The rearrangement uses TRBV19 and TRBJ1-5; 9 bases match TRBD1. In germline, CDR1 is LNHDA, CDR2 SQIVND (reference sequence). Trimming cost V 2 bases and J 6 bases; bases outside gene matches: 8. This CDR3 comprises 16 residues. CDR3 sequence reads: CASSILDRGGSQPQHF. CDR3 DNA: TGTGCCAGTAGTATATTGGACAGGGGTGGGAGTCAGCCCCAGCATTTT. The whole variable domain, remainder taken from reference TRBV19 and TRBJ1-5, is DGGITQSPKYLFRKEGQNVTLSCEQNLNHDAMYWYRQDPGQGLRLIYYSQIVNDFQKGDIAEGYSVSREKKESFPLTVTSAQKNPTAFYLCASSILDRGGSQPQHFGDGTRLSIL.

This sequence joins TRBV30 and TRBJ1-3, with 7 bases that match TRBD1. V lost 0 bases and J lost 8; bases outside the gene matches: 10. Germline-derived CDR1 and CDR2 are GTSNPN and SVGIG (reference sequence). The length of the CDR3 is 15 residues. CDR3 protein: CAWSVRLRRGHTIYF. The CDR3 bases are TGTGCCTGGAGTGTAAGGCTCCGGAGGGGGCACACCATATATTTT.

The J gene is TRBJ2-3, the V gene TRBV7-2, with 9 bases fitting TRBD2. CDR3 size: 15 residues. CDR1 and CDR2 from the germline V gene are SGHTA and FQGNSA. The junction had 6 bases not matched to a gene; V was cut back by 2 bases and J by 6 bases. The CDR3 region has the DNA TGTGCCAGCAGCTTACCAGCGGGGGGTTCGGATACGCAGTATTTT. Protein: CASSLPAGGSDTQYF.

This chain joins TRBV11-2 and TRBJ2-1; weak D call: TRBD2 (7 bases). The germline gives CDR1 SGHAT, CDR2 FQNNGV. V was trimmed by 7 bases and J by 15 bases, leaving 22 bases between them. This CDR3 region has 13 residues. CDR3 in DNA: TGTGCCAGCACCTACTTGTGGGAGGGGGTTCGGTTCTTC. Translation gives CASTYLWEGVRFF.

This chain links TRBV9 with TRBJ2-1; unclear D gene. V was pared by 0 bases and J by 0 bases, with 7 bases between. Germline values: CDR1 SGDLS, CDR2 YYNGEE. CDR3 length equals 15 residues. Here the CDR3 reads CASSVGGDSYNEQFF. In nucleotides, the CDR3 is TGTGCCAGCAGCGTAGGTGGAGACTCCTACAATGAGCAGTTCTTC.

CDR3 in DNA: TGTGCCAGCAGTCTTCCTCCCTCTGGAAACACCATATATTTT. Amino acid sequence: CASSLPPSGNTIYF. The V call is TRBV6-5, the J call TRBJ1-3; D gene ambiguous. Trimming shortened V by 5 bases and J by 0 bases, and 8 bases separated the two germline ends. Germline loops: CDR1 MNHEY, CDR2 SVGAGI. The length of the CDR3 is 14 residues.

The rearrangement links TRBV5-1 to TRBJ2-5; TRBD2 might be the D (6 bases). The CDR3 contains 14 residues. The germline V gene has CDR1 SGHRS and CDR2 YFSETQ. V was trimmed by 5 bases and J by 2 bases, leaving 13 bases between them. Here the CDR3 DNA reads TGCGCCAGCAGTACCGGGACTCCACAAGAGACCCAGTACTTC. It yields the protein CASSTGTPQETQYF.

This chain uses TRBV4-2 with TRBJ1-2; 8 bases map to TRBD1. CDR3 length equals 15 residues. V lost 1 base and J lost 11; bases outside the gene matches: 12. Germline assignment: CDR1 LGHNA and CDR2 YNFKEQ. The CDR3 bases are TGTGCCAGCAGCCAAGGACCGGACAGGGCGGTGTGGTACACCTTC. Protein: CASSQGPDRAVWYTF.

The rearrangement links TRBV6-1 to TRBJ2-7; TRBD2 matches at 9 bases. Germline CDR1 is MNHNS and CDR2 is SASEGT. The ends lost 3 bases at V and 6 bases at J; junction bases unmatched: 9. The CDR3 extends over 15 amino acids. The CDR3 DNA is TGTGCCAGCAGTGATATTTCCCTAGCGGGGCCCGAGCAGTACTTC. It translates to CASSDISLAGPEQYF.

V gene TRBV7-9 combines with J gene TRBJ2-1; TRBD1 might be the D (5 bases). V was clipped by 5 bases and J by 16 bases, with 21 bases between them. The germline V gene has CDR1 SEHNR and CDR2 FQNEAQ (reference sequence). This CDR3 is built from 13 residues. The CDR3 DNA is TGTGCCAGCAGCATTGACCCCACAGGTACGAATTTCTTC. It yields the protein CASSIDPTGTNFF.

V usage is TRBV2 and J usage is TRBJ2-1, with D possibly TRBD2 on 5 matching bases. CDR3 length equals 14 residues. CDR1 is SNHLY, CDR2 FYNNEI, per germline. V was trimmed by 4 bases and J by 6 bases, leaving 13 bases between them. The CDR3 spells CASSANRDSNEQFF. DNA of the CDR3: TGTGCCAGCAGTGCTAACCGGGATTCCAATGAGCAGTTCTTC.

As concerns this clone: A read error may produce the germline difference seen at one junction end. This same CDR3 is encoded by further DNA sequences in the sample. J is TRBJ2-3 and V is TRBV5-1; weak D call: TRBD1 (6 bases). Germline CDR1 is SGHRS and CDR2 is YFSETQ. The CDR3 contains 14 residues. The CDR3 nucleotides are TGCGCCAGTAGCTCGGGACACCCCACAGATACGCAGTATTTT. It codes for CASSSGHPTDTQYF.

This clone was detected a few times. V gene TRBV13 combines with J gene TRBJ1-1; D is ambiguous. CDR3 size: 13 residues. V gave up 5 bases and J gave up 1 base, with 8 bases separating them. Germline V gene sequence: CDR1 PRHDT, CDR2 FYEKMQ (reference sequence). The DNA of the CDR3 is TGTGCCAGCAGCCCCACAGAGAACACTGAAGCTTTCTTT. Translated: CASSPTENTEAFF.

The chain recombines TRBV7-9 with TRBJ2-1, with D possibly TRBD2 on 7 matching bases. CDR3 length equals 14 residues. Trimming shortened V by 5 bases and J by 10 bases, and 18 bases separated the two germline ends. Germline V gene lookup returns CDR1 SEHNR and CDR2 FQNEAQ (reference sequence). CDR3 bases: TGTGCCAGCAGCCCCCTTGGGGGGGGCGAGGAGCAGTTCTTC. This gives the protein CASSPLGGGEEQFF.

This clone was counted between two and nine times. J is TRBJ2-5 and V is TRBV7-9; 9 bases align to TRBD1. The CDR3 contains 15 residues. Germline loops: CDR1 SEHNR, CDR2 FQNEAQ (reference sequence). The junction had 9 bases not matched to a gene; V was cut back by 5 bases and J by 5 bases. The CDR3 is CASSSPDRGRETQYF. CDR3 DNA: TGTGCCAGCAGCAGCCCTGACAGGGGGAGGGAGACCCAGTACTTC. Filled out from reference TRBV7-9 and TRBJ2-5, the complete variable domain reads DTGVSQNPRHKITKRGQNVTFRCDPISEHNRLYWYRQTLGQGPEFLTYFQNEAQLEKSRLLSDRFSAERPKGSFSTLEIQRTEQGDSAMYLCASSSPDRGRETQYFGPGTRLLVL.

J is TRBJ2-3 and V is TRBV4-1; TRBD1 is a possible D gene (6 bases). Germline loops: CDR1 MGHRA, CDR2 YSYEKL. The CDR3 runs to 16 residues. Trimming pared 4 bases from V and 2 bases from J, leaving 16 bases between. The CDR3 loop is CASSPMGHQVTDTQYF. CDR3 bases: TGCGCCAGCAGCCCGATGGGACACCAAGTCACAGATACGCAGTATTTT.

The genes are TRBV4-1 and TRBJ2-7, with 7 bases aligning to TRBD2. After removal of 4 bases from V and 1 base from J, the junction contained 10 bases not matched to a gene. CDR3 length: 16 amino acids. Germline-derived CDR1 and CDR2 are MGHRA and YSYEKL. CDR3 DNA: TGCGCCAGCAGCCTGCAGTGGGGGGGGTCATCCTACGAGCAGTACTTC. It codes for CASSLQWGGSSYEQYF.

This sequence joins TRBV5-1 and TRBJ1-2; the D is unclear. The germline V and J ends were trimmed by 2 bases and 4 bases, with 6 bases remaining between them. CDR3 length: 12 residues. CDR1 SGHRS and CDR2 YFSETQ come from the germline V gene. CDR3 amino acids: CASSFGFYGYTF. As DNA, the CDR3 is TGCGCCAGCAGCTTTGGCTTCTATGGCTACACCTTC.

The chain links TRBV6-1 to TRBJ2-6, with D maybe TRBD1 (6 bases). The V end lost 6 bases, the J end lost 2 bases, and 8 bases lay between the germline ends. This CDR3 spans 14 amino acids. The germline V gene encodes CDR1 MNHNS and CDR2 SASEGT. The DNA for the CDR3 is TGTGCCAGCAGCCCAGGGGCTGGGGCCAACGTCCTGACTTTC. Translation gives CASSPGAGANVLTF.

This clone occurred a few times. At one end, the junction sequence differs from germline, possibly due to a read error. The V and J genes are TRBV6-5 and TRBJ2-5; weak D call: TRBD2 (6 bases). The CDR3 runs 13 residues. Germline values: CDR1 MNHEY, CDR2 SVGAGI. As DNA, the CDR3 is TGTGCCAGCCATCTCCCGGGGGTAGAGATCCAGTACTTC. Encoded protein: CASHLPGVEIQYF.

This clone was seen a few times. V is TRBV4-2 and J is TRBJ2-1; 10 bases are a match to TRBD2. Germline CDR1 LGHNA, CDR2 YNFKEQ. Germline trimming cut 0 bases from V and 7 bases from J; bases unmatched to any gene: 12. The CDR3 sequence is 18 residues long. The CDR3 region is CASSQDWPGTSAFNEQFF. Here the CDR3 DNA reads TGTGCCAGCAGCCAAGATTGGCCGGGGACTAGCGCGTTTAATGAGCAGTTCTTC.

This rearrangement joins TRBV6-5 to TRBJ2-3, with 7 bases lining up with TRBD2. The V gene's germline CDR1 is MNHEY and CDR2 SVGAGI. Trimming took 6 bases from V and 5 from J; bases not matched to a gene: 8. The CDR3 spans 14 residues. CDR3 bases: TGTGCCAGCAGAGAAGGCCCGGGAGGAGATACGCAGTATTTT. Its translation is CASREGPGGDTQYF.

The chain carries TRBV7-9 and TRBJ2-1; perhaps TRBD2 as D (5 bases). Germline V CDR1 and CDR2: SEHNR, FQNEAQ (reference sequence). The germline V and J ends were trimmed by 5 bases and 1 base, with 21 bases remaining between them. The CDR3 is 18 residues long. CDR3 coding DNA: TGTGCCAGCAGCCCGCGCCGGAGCGGTAGACGGTCCTACAATGAGCAGTTCTTC. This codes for CASSPRRSGRRSYNEQFF.